These 27 T cell receptor beta chains share one sample of origin, sequenced in a study of glioma-infiltrating T cells after dendritic cell vaccination. Noted time point: after dendritic cell vaccination, including at tumor progression/relapse. Method: immunoSEQ multiplex PCR; TCRdb's copy keeps in-frame clones and lacks some. The sample contains about 87,000 clones, roughly 87% of which appear only once. The input for sequencing was blood, taken after dendritic cell vaccination. These receptor sequences come from a human donor with glioblastoma.

The chain is built from TRBV7-3 and TRBJ1-5; D possibly corresponds to TRBD1 (5 bases). Germline V gene sequence: CDR1 SGHTA, CDR2 FQGTGA. The CDR3 sequence is 16 residues long. V dropped 0 bases and J dropped 2 bases, with 11 bases sitting between them. DNA for the CDR3: TGTGCCAGCAGCTTAACTTCGACAGATGGCAATCAGCCCCAGCATTTT. Translating gives CASSLTSTDGNQPQHF. Looking up the rest from reference TRBV7-3 and TRBJ1-5 gives the full variable domain: GAGVSQTPSNKVTEKGKYVELRCDPISGHTALYWYRQSLGQGPEFLIYFQGTGAADDSGLPNDRFFAVRPEGSVSTLKIQRTERGDSAVYLCASSLTSTDGNQPQHFGDGTRLSIL.

V is TRBV19 and J is TRBJ2-5; 10 nucleotides agree with TRBD2. CDR3 length: 15 amino acids. Germline CDR1 LNHDA, CDR2 SQIVND (reference sequence). Germline trimming cut 3 bases from V and 2 bases from J; bases unmatched to any gene: 3. The CDR3 DNA reads TGTGCCAGTAGTATTCTAGCGGGGGATCAAGAGACCCAGTACTTC. Translation: CASSILAGDQETQYF. The variable domain in full, completed from reference TRBV19 and TRBJ2-5, reads DGGITQSPKYLFRKEGQNVTLSCEQNLNHDAMYWYRQDPGQGLRLIYYSQIVNDFQKGDIAEGYSVSREKKESFPLTVTSAQKNPTAFYLCASSILAGDQETQYFGPGTRLLVL.

The chain is built from TRBV5-1 and TRBJ2-2; tentative D call: TRBD1 (6 bases). There are 17 residues in the CDR3. Germline loops: CDR1 SGHRS, CDR2 YFSETQ. V gave up 0 bases and J gave up 3 bases, with 15 bases separating them. The CDR3 nucleotides are TGCGCCAGCAGCTTGGGGCCTTTAGGGGGTGACACCGGGGAGCTGTTTTTT. Translating it yields CASSLGPLGGDTGELFF.

V is TRBV4-1 and J is TRBJ1-5; perhaps TRBD1 as D (5 bases). The V and J ends lost 0 bases and 6 bases respectively, with 15 bases between them. CDR3 length: 16 amino acids. The germline gives CDR1 MGHRA, CDR2 YSYEKL. CDR3 amino acids: CASSQDGGLSVQPQHF. The CDR3 nucleotides read TGCGCCAGCAGCCAAGATGGGGGGTTGAGCGTTCAGCCCCAGCATTTT.

The table lists this clone with a count of one. The chain recombines TRBV2 with TRBJ1-6; a possible D gene is TRBD1 (6 bases). Germline-derived CDR1 and CDR2 are SNHLY and FYNNEI. Between the trimmed V and J ends, which lost 4 bases and 6 bases, there was a span of 16 bases. The CDR3 consists of 16 residues. The CDR3 loop reads CASSGDTDGSNSPLHF. CDR3 nucleotide sequence: TGTGCCAGCAGTGGGGACACCGACGGAAGTAATTCACCCCTCCACTTT.

The chain joins TRBV2 to TRBJ1-4; unclear D gene. This CDR3 is built from 15 residues. Germline V gives CDR1 SNHLY, CDR2 FYNNEI. Trimming stripped 8 bases from V and 0 bases from J, with 13 bases between. CDR3 residues: CASSKTDPTNEKLFF. In nucleotides, the CDR3 is TGTGCCAGCTCGAAAACAGACCCAACTAATGAAAAACTGTTTTTT.

CDR3 loop: CAIRLAGGPTLDEQYF. CDR3 nucleotide sequence: TGTGCCATCAGACTAGCGGGGGGGCCGACCCTGGACGAGCAGTACTTC. The chain couples TRBV10-3 to TRBJ2-7, with TRBD2 matching 13 bases. Germline assignment: CDR1 ENHRY and CDR2 SYGVKD. This CDR3 has 16 residues. Unmatched junction bases numbered 10, after V lost 6 bases and J lost 5 bases.

The chain recombines TRBV6-6 with TRBJ2-5; 10 positions match TRBD2. CDR1 MNHNY and CDR2 SVGAGI come from the germline V gene (reference sequence). J lost 4 bases, V lost 6 bases, and 8 bases had no gene match. CDR3 length: 15 residues. The CDR3: CASRTSGELLETQYF. DNA for the CDR3: TGTGCCAGCAGAACTAGCGGGGAACTTTTAGAGACCCAGTACTTC.

The V call is TRBV2, the J call TRBJ1-1, with D uncertain. V lost 5 bases to trimming and J lost 0 bases, with 10 bases between them. The CDR3 totals 14 residues. CDR1 SNHLY and CDR2 FYNNEI come from the germline V gene. For the CDR3, the DNA is TGTGCCAGCAGTTTGAACTATGTGAACACTGAAGCTTTCTTT. This encodes CASSLNYVNTEAFF.

The chain recombines TRBV4-1 with TRBJ2-2, with 7 nucleotides matching TRBD2. Germline lookup yields CDR1 MGHRA and CDR2 YSYEKL. J lost 2 bases, V lost 0 bases, and 3 bases had no gene match. The CDR3 totals 16 residues. The CDR3 spells CASSQEGGDNTGELFF. CDR3 DNA sequence: TGCGCCAGCAGCCAAGAGGGGGGGGACAACACCGGGGAGCTGTTTTTT.

The V gene is TRBV20-1, the J gene TRBJ1-1; D perhaps matches TRBD1 (6 bases). The CDR3 has 11 amino acids. Per the germline V gene, CDR1 is DFQATT and CDR2 is SNEGSKA (reference sequence). The V end lost 4 bases, the J end lost 5 bases, and 8 bases lay between the germline ends. This CDR3 is CSATGETEAFF. The CDR3 DNA reads TGCAGTGCTACAGGGGAGACTGAAGCTTTCTTT.

This clone occurred once. The V call is TRBV7-3, the J call TRBJ2-5; D is perhaps TRBD2 (6 bases). The germline V gene encodes CDR1 SGHTA and CDR2 FQGTGA. Trimming shortened V by 4 bases and J by 5 bases, and 20 bases separated the two germline ends. This CDR3 contains 16 residues. The CDR3 is CASSSGQATSLETQYF. Written as DNA, the CDR3 is TGTGCCAGCAGCTCTGGTCAGGCGACTAGTTTGGAGACCCAGTACTTC.

This chain links TRBV7-8 with TRBJ1-2, with TRBD1 matching over 9 bases. The V segment lost 1 base and the J segment 7 bases; nucleotides outside the gene matches: 10. Germline values: CDR1 SGHVS, CDR2 FQNEAQ. CDR3 length equals 16 residues. CDR3 loop: CASSLVSGTGNRGYTF. The CDR3 nucleotides read TGTGCCAGCAGCTTAGTATCAGGGACAGGGAATCGTGGCTACACCTTC.

The V and J genes are TRBV2 and TRBJ1-3; TRBD1 aligns across 9 bases. Germline CDR1 reads SNHLY; CDR2 reads FYNNEI. J gave up 2 bases and V 11 bases, and 7 bases lay outside the gene matches. This CDR3 comprises 14 residues. This chain's CDR3 is CASSRTGAGNTIYF. In DNA form, the CDR3 reads TGTGCCTCATCGAGGACAGGGGCTGGAAACACCATATATTTT.

The chain carries TRBV5-4 and TRBJ2-2; possible D gene TRBD1, 6 bases. Trimming removed 4 bases from V and 5 bases from J, with 18 bases in between. The CDR3 runs to 16 residues. Looked up from germline, CDR1 is SGHNT and CDR2 is YYREEE (reference sequence). In nucleotides, the CDR3 is TGTGCCAGCAGCGTCATCACAGGGAAGGGGACCGGGGAGCTGTTTTTT. It yields the protein CASSVITGKGTGELFF.

The chain combines TRBV5-1 with TRBJ1-1, with D possibly being TRBD1 (5 bases). Germline CDR1 is SGHRS and CDR2 is YFSETQ. V was shortened by 5 bases and J by 4 bases, with 18 bases between the two germline ends. The CDR3 totals 15 residues. CDR3 protein: CASSSGAGKGTEAFF. The DNA for the CDR3 is TGCGCCAGCAGTTCTGGAGCAGGGAAGGGCACTGAAGCTTTCTTT.

The chain uses TRBV2 and TRBJ1-2, with unresolved D. V was shortened by 4 bases and J by 4 bases, with 10 bases between the two germline ends. CDR1 SNHLY and CDR2 FYNNEI come from the germline V gene. The CDR3 length is 13 residues. The CDR3 region is CASSAVGPYGYTF. The DNA for the CDR3 is TGTGCCAGCAGTGCGGTGGGCCCCTATGGCTACACCTTC.

This sequence joins TRBV2 and TRBJ2-7, with 7 bases matching TRBD1. The CDR3 is 14 residues long. CDR1 and CDR2 (germline): SNHLY, FYNNEI. The V and J ends lost 7 bases and 3 bases, in that order; junction bases with no gene match: 9. CDR3 sequence reads: CASNFDRANYEQYF. In DNA, the CDR3 is TGTGCCAGCAATTTTGACAGGGCCAACTACGAGCAGTACTTC. Looking up the rest from reference TRBV2 and TRBJ2-7 gives the full variable domain: EPEVTQTPSHQVTQMGQEVILRCVPISNHLYFYWYRQILGQKVEFLVSFYNNEISEKSEIFDDQFSVERPDGSNFTLKIRSTKLEDSAMYFCASNFDRANYEQYFGPGTRLTVT.

V is TRBV27 and J is TRBJ2-1; TRBD1 might be the D (6 bases). V was pared by 7 bases and J by 10 bases, with 23 bases between. The germline gives CDR1 MNHEY, CDR2 SMNVEV (reference sequence). The CDR3 covers 15 residues. DNA for the CDR3: TGTGCCAGCATTACCGGACAGCCTGGGGCGAGGGAGCAGTTCTTC. Translating gives CASITGQPGAREQFF.

The chain couples TRBV2 to TRBJ1-4, with D hard to call. This CDR3 is 12 amino acids long. Germline CDR1 and CDR2: SNHLY and FYNNEI. V gave up 6 bases and J gave up 4 bases, with 6 bases separating them. The CDR3 is CASRRNNEKLFF. CDR3 sequence (DNA): TGTGCCAGCAGGAGAAATAATGAAAAACTGTTTTTT.

The chain uses TRBV29-1 and TRBJ2-1; 10 nucleotides match TRBD1. CDR1 SQVTM and CDR2 ANQGSEA come from the germline V gene. This CDR3 spans 15 amino acids. Trimming at V came to 4 bases and at J to 4 bases, leaving 7 bases not matched to a gene. The CDR3 region has the DNA TGCAGCGTTGGACCCTCGGGACAGGGGTACAATGAGCAGTTCTTC. Its protein is CSVGPSGQGYNEQFF.

This sequence joins TRBV4-2 and TRBJ1-3, with D uncertain. This CDR3 is built from 13 residues. Germline V gene data show CDR1 as LGHNA and CDR2 as YNFKEQ. The V end was cut by 4 bases, the J end by 4 bases, with 8 bases between. DNA for the CDR3: TGTGCCAGCAGCCGAGAGGCCGGAAACACCATATATTTT. Protein: CASSREAGNTIYF.

The chain joins TRBV2 to TRBJ1-1; unclear D gene. V lost 7 bases and J 4 bases, leaving 16 bases between the germline ends. From germline, CDR1 is SNHLY and CDR2 FYNNEI. The CDR3 is 14 residues long. CDR3 DNA sequence: TGTGCCAGCACCGAGGGTGGAGGTTTCACTGAAGCTTTCTTT. This codes for CASTEGGGFTEAFF.

This sequence joins TRBV10-3 and TRBJ2-1, with D possibly matching TRBD2 (6 bases). V lost 3 bases and J 6 bases, leaving 15 bases between the germline ends. Germline V lookup: CDR1 ENHRY, CDR2 SYGVKD. This CDR3 is built from 15 residues. The CDR3 DNA follows: TGTGCCATCAGTGAACGGGGGAGCATGGGCAATGAGCAGTTCTTC. Its protein is CAISERGSMGNEQFF.

This chain links TRBV7-9 with TRBJ1-1; D is uncertain. This CDR3 has 14 residues. Germline CDR1 SEHNR, CDR2 FQNEAQ (reference sequence). Trimming took 2 bases from V and 4 from J, leaving 11 bases between them. The chain's CDR3 is CASSLNGVSTEAFF. DNA for the CDR3: TGTGCCAGCAGCTTAAACGGGGTCTCCACTGAAGCTTTCTTT.

The J gene is TRBJ2-1, the V gene TRBV7-7; a possible D gene is TRBD1 (5 bases). The V end was cut by 5 bases, the J end by 1 base, with 12 bases between. The CDR3 extends over 15 amino acids. CDR1 SSHAT and CDR2 FNYEAQ come from the germline V gene (reference sequence). The CDR3 here is CASSTKGASYNEQFF. The CDR3 DNA reads TGTGCCAGCAGCACCAAAGGGGCGTCCTACAATGAGCAGTTCTTC.

The chain employs TRBV7-9 and TRBJ2-2, with TRBD2 matching over 8 bases. V shed 1 base, J shed 7 bases, and the junction held 5 bases outside the gene matches. Germline-derived CDR1 and CDR2 are SEHNR and FQNEAQ (reference sequence). The CDR3 consists of 15 residues. In DNA form, the CDR3 reads TGTGCCAGCAGCTTAGTACGGGGGGGCGTCGGGGAGCTGTTTTTT. It specifies CASSLVRGGVGELFF.